This T cell receptor (beta chain) was sequenced for a study of cytomegalovirus exposure and HLA in healthy donors. Germline assignment: CDR1 SQVTM and CDR2 ANQGSEA. The CDR3 runs 11 residues. Trimming left V 3 bases short and J 1 base short, with 4 bases between. Vbeta (60) and Jbeta (13) primers were used in the PCR. Here immunoSEQ multiplex PCR was the method, and the copy in TCRdb shows in-frame clones only, minus some. Here the sample spans around 150,000 clones, approximately 80% being singletons. The receptor comes from a man aged 25-45 years in good health and CMV-seronegative. The sample taken for sequencing was PBMCs. The chain combines TRBV29-1 with TRBJ2-7; D remains ambiguous. CDR3 amino acids: CSVERSYEQYF. The CDR3 nucleotides read TGCAGCGTTGAGCGATCCTACGAGCAGTACTTC.